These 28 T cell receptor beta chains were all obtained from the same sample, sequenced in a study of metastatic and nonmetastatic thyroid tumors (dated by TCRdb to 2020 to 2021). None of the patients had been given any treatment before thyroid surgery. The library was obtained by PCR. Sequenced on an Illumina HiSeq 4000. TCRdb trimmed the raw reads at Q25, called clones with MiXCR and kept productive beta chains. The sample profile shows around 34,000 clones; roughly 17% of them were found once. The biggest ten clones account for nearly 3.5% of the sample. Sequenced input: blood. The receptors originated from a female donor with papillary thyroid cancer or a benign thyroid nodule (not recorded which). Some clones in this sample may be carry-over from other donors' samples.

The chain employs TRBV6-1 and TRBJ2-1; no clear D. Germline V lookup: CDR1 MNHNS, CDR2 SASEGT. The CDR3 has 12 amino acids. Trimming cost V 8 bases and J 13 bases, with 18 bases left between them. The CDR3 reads CASSPRFDDQFF. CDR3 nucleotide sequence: TGTGCCAGCTCCCCTAGGTTTGACGATCAGTTCTTC.

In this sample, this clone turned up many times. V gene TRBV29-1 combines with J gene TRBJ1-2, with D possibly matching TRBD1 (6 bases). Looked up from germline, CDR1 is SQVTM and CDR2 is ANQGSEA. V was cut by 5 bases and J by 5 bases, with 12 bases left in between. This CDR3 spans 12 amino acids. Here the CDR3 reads CSVWGTSYGYTF. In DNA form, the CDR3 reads TGCAGCGTTTGGGGGACAAGTTATGGCTACACCTTC.

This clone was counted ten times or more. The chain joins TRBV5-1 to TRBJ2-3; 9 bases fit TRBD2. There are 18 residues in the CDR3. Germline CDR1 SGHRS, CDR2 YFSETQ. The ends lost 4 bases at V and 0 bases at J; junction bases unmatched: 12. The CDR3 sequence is CASSPQPPSGASTDTQYF. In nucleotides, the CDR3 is TGCGCCAGCAGCCCCCAGCCACCTAGCGGGGCCAGCACAGATACGCAGTATTTT.

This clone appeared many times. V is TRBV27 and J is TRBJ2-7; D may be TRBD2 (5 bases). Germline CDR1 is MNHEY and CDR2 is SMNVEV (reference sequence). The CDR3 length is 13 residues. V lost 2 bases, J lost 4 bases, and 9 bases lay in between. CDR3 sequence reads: CASSLGSVYEQYF. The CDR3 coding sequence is TGTGCCAGCAGTTTAGGTAGCGTTTACGAGCAGTACTTC.

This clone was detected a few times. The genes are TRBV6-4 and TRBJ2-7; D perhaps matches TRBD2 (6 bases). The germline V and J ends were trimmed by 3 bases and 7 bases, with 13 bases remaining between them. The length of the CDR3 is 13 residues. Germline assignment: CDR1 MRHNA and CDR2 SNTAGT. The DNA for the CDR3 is TGTGCCAGCAGTGAAACAAACAGCGGGGAGCAGTACTTC. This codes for CASSETNSGEQYF.

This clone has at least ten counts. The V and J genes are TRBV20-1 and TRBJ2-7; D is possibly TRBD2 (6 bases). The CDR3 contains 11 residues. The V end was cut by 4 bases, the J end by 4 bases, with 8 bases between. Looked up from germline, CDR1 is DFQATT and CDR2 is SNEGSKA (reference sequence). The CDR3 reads CSANRGYEQYF. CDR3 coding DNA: TGCAGTGCTAACCGGGGGTACGAGCAGTACTTC.

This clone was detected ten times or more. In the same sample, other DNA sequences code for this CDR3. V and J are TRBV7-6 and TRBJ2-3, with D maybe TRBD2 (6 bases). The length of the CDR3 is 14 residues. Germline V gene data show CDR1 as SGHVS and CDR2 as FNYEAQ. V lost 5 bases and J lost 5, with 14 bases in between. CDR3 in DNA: TGTGCCAGCAGCCCGGGACTTCTCCAAGATACGCAGTATTTT. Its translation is CASSPGLLQDTQYF.

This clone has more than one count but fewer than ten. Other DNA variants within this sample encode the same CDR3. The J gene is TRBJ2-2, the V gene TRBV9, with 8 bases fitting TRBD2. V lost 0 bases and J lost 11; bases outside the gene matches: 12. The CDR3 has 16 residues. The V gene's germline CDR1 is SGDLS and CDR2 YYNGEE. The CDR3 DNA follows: TGTGCCAGCAGCGTAGTTCCCGGGAGGGCGGGCGGTGAGCTGTTTTTT. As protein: CASSVVPGRAGGELFF.

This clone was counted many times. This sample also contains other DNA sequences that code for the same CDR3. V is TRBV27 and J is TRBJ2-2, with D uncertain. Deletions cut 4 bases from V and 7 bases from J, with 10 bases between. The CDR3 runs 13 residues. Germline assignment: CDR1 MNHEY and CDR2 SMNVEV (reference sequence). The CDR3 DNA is TGTGCCAGCAGTTCCGACATCAGCGGGGAGCTGTTTTTT. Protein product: CASSSDISGELFF.

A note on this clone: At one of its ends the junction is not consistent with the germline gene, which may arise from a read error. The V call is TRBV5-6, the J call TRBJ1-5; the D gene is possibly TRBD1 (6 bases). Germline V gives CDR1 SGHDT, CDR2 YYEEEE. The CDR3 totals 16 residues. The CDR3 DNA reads TGTGCCAGCGGCTTGGGGGACACCGTTGATGTTGAGCCCCAGCATTTT. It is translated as CASGLGDTVDVEPQHF.

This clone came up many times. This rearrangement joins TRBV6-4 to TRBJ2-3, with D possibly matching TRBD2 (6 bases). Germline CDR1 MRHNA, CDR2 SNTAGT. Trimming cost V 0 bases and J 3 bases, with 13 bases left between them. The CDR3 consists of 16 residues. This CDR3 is CASSDSVGGGTDTQYF. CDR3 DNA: TGTGCCAGCAGTGACTCGGTGGGAGGAGGGACAGATACGCAGTATTTT.

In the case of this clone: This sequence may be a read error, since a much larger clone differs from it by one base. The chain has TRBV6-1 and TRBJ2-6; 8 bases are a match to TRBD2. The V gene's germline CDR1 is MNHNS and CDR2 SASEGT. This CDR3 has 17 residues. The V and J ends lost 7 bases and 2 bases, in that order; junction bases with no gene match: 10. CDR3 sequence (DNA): TGTGCCAGCACCCGGGAGGGGCTCGACCCTGGGGCCAACGTCCTGACTTTC. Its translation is CASTREGLDPGANVLTF.

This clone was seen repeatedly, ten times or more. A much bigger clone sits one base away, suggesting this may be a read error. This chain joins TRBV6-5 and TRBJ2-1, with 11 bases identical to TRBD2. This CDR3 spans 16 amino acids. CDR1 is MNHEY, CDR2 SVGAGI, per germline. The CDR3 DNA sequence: TGTGCCAGCAGTTTAATAGCGGGAGGGTACGACAATGAGCGGTTCTTC. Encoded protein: CASSLIAGGYDNERFF.

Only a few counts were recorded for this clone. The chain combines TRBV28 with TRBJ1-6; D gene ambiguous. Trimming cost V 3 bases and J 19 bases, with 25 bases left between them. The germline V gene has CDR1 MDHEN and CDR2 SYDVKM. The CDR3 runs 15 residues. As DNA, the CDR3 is TGTGCCAGCAGTTTGATGCGCCTTTCTAATTCACCCATACACTTT. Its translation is CASSLMRLSNSPIHF.

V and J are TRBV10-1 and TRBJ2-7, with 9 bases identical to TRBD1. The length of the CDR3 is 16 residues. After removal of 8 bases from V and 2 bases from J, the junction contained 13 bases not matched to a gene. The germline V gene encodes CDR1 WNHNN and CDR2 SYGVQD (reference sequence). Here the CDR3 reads CASPAIRDRAPYEQYF. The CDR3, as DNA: TGCGCCAGCCCTGCAATACGGGACAGGGCCCCCTACGAGCAGTACTTC.

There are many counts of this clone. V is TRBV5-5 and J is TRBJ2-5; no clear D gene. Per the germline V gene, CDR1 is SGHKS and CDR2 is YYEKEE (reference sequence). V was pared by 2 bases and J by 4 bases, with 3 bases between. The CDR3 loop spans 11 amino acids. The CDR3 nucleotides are TGTGCCAGCAGCTTTACAGAGACCCAGTACTTC. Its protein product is CASSFTETQYF.

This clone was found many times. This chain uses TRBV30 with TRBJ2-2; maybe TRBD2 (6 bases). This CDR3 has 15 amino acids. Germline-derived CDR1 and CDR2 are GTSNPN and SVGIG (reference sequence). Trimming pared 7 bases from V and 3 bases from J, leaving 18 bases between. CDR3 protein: CAFHGGVGDTGELFF. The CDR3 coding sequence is TGTGCCTTCCATGGAGGGGTAGGGGACACCGGGGAGCTGTTTTTT.

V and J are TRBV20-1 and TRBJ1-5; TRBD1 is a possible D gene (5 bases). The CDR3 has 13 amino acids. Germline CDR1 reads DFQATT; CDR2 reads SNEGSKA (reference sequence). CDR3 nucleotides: TGCAGCGGGGGGGGAGAGCCCAATCAGCCCCAGCATTTT. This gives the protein CSGGGEPNQPQHF.

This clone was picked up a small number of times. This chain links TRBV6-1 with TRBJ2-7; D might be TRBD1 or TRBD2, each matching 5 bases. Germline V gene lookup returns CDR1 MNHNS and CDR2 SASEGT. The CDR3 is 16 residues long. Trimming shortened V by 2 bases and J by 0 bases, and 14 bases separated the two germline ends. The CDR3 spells CASSEPYRDGSYEQYF. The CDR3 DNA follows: TGTGCCAGCAGTGAACCCTACCGGGACGGCTCCTACGAGCAGTACTTC.

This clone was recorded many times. CDR3 coding DNA: TGTGCCAGCAGCCTTGCCGGACGAGATAATTCACCCCTCCACTTT. This sequence encodes CASSLAGRDNSPLHF. V gene TRBV3-1 combines with J gene TRBJ1-6; D unresolved. The V end lost 4 bases, the J end lost 5 bases, and 12 bases lay between the germline ends. From germline, CDR1 is LGHDT and CDR2 YNNKEL (reference sequence). CDR3 length: 15 residues.

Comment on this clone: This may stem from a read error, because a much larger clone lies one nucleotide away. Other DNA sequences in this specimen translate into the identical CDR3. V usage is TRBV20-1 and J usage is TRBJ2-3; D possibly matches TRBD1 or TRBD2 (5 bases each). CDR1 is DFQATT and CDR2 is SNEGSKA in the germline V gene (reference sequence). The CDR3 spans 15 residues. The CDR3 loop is CSAPPRDRRTDTQYF. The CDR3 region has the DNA TGCAGTGCTCCCCCCCGGGACCGACGCACAGATACACAGTATTTT.

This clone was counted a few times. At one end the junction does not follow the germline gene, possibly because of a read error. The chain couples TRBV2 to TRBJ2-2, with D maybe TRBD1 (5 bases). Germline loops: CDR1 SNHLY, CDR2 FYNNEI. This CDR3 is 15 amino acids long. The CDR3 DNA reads TGTGCCAGCAGTGAAGCATCGAGCAGAGGACAAGAAGCCTTCTTT. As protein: CASSEASSRGQEAFF. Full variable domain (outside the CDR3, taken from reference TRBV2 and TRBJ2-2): EPEVTQTPSHQVTQMGQEVILRCVPISNHLYFYWYRQILGQKVEFLVSFYNNEISEKSEIFDDQFSVERPDGSNFTLKIRSTKLEDSAMYFCASSEASSRGQEAFFGEGSRLTVL.

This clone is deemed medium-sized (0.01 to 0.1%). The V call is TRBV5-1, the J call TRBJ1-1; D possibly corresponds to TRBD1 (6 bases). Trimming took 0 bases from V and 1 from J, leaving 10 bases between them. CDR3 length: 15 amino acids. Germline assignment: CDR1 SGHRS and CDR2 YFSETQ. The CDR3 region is CASSLAGQTNTEAFF. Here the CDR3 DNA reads TGCGCCAGCAGCTTGGCCGGACAGACGAACACTGAAGCTTTCTTT.

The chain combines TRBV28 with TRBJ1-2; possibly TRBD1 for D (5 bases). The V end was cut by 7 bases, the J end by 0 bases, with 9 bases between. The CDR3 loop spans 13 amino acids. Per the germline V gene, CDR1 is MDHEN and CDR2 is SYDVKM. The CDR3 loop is CASMTATNYGYTF. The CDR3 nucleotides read TGTGCCAGCATGACAGCCACTAACTATGGCTACACCTTC.

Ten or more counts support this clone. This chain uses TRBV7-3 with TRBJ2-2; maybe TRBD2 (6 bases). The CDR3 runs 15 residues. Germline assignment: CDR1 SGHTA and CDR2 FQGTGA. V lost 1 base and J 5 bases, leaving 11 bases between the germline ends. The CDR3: CASSLMGGGTGELFF. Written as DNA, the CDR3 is TGTGCCAGCAGCTTAATGGGGGGTGGAACCGGGGAGCTGTTTTTT.

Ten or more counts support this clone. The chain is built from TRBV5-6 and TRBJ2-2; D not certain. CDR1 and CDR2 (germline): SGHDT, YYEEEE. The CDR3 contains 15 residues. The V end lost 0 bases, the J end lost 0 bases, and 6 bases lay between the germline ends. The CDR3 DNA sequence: TGTGCCAGCAGCTTGGGCCGGGCGAACACCGGGGAGCTGTTTTTT. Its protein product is CASSLGRANTGELFF.

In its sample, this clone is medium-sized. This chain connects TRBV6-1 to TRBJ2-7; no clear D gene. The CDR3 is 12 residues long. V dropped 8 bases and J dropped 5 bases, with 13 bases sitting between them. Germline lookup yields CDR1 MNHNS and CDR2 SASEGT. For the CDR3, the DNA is TGTGCCAGCGGATTCCGTTCTGACGAGCAGTACTTC. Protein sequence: CASGFRSDEQYF.

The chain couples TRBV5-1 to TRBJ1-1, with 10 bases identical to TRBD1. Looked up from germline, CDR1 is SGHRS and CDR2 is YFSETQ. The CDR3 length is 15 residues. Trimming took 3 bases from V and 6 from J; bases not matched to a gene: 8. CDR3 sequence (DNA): TGCGCCAGCAGCTACGGGACAGGGGAGGCAGCTGAAGCTTTCTTT. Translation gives CASSYGTGEAAEAFF.